Sequencing of this T cell receptor (beta chain) was carried out in a study of vaccination and CD4 T cells after COVID-19. For the study at large: Overlapping SARS-CoV-2, HCoV-NL63, HCoV-OC43 and HCoV-229E spike peptides were used to stimulate cells.

In regard to this clonotype: What it binds is not known.

Treatment of the sample: roughly nine-day PBMC culture with coronavirus spike peptide pools or control peptides (ViraFEST assay). ViraFEST relied on peptide pools to expand antigen-specific T cells; the TCRs were sequenced afterward. CDR1 and CDR2 (germline): SGHNT, YENEEA. The CDR3 extends over 15 amino acids. Between the trimmed V and J ends, which lost 4 bases and 5 bases, there was a span of 17 bases. An Oncomine TCR Beta short-read assay was used to sequence the DNA from cultured CD4+ T cells. TCRdb re-derived calls from the PCR reads in MiXCR, one entry per CDR3 protein. The table includes over 14,000 distinct CDR3 sequences, approximately 61% detected once.

The chain joins TRBV11-3 to TRBJ2-5; no reliable D call. Sequencing used CD4+ T cells from blood, cultured in vitro. The origin of this receptor is a human donor who had recovered from COVID-19. The CDR3 DNA follows: TGTGCCAGCAGCTCCCTGACGCAGTACGGGGAGACCCAGTACTTC. Translated: CASSSLTQYGETQYF.